This T cell receptor beta chain was documented in a study of T-cell memory formation after mild COVID-19. General study findings and limits: Detection of some responders pre-infection suggested pre-existing cross-reactive memory T cells participated. There was a balanced CD4/CD8 profile in clones contracting day 15 to 85, and later expanders leaned CD4+.

This clonotype was counted ten times or more. The antigen is not known. TCRdb re-derived calls from the 5' RACE reads in MiXCR, one entry per CDR3 protein. The profile covers roughly 130,000 distinct CDR3 sequences, with 16% appearing a single time and 14% taken by the ten largest. This CDR3 region has 15 residues. With V trimmed by 2 bases and J by 9 bases, 9 bases remained unmatched. The gene calls are TRBV12-3 or TRBV12-4 and TRBJ2-1; 8 positions agree with TRBD1. The sequenced sample consisted of PBMCs or a T cell subset sorted from them (not recorded which). The TCR originated in an adult woman who had mild COVID-19 (a few samples of this study predate the infection). Cell type and time point are not known. The CDR3 sequence: CASSLFGTGLSEQFF. As DNA, the CDR3 is TGTGCCAGCAGTTTATTTGGGACAGGTCTTTCTGAGCAGTTCTTC.